This T cell receptor beta chain appears in the sequencing data of a study of T cells in Graves' hyperthyroidism and ophthalmopathy. Note on this clonotype: The target antigen is unknown.

It was RNA transcripts that yielded the amplified TCR beta CDR3 regions. The study used the HTBI primer set for a first-round RT-PCR of the TCR CDR3. One entry per CDR3 protein results from TCRdb running MiXCR on the multiplex PCR reads. The sample lists 500,000 to 800,000 distinct CDR3 sequences; 45% were seen once. Germline V lookup: CDR1 SNHLY, CDR2 FYNNEI. V lost 7 bases and J lost 10; bases outside the gene matches: 12. The CDR3 runs to 14 residues. Study-wide results and caveats: From stable hyperthyroidism, ophthalmopathy was set apart by a 13 V-J model. Blood samples included most of the expanded thyroid clonotypes exceeding 0.001.

Exclusion followed for patients with uncontrolled infection, other autoimmune disease, pregnancy or lactation. This chain connects TRBV2 to TRBJ1-1; TRBD1 aligns across 10 bases. Sequenced: peripheral blood or thyroid tissue (not recorded which). This receptor was taken from an adult man with Graves' disease, either hyperthyroidism or ophthalmopathy (not recorded which). CDR3 amino acids: CASNQDRGILRAFF. The CDR3 DNA sequence: TGTGCCAGCAACCAGGACAGGGGGATTCTGCGAGCTTTCTTT.